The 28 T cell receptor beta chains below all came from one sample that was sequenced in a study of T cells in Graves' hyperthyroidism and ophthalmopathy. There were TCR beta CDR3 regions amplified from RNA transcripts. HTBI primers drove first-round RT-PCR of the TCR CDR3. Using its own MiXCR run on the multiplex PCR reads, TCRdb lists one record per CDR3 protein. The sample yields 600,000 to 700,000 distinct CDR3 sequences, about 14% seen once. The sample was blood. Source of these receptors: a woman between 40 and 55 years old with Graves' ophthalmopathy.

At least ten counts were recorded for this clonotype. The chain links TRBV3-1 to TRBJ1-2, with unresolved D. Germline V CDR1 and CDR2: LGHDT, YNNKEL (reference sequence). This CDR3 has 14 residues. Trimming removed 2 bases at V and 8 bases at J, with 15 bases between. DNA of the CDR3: TGTGCCAGCAGCCAATCCGGAAGGGCAAAAGGCTACACCTTC. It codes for CASSQSGRAKGYTF. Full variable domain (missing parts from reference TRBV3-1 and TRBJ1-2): DTAVSQTPKYLVTQMGNDKSIKCEQNLGHDTMYWYKQDSKKFLKIMFSYNNKELIINETVPNRFSPKSPDKAHLNLHINSLELGDSAVYFCASSQSGRAKGYTFGSGTRLTVV.

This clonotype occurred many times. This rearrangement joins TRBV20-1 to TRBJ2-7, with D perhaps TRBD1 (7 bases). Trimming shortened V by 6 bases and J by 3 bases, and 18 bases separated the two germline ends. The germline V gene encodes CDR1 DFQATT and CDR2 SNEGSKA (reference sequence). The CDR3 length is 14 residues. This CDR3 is CSAIGGQLHYEQYF. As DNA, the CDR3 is TGCAGTGCCATCGGGGGACAGCTCCACTACGAGCAGTACTTC.

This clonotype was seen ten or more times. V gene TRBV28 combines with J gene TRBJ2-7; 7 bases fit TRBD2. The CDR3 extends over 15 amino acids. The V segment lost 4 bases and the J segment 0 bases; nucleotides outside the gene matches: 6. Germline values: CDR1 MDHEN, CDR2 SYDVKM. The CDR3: CASSSMRESSYEQYF. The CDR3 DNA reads TGTGCCAGCAGTTCCATGCGGGAGAGCTCCTACGAGCAGTACTTC. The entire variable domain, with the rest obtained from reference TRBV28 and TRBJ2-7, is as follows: DVKVTQSSRYLVKRTGEKVFLECVQDMDHENMFWYRQDPGLGLRLIYFSYDVKMKEKGDIPEGYSVSREKKERFSLILESASTNQTSMYLCASSSMRESSYEQYFGPGTRLTVT.

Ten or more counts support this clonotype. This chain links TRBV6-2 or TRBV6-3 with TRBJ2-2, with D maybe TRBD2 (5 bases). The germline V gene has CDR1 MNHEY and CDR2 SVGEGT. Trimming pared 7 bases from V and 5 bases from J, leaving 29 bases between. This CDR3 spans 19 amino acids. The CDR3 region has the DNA TGTGCCAGCACGGAACGGGGAGTAGCGAATTTCTTGAGGACCGGGGAGCTGTTTTTT. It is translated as CASTERGVANFLRTGELFF.

The CDR3 region is CASSLNRYNQPQHF. Written as DNA, the CDR3 is TGTGCCAGCAGTTTAAACAGGTACAATCAGCCCCAGCATTTT. The rearrangement joins TRBV28 to TRBJ1-5, with a tentative D call TRBD1 (5 bases). CDR3 length: 14 residues. The V and J ends lost 2 bases and 3 bases respectively, with 8 bases between them. Germline assignment: CDR1 MDHEN and CDR2 SYDVKM.

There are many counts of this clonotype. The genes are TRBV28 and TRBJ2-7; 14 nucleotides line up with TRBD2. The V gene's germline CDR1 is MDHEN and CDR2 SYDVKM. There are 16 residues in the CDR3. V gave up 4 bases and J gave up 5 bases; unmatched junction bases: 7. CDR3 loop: CASSSRTSGRIHEQYF. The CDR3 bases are TGTGCCAGCAGTTCCCGGACTAGCGGGAGGATCCACGAGCAGTACTTC.

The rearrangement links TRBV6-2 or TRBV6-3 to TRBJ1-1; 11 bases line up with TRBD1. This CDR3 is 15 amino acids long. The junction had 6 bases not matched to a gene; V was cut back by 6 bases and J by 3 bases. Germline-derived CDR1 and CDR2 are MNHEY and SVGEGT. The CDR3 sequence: CASRTGGQGDTEAFF. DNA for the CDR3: TGTGCCAGCAGGACGGGGGGACAGGGGGACACTGAAGCTTTCTTT.

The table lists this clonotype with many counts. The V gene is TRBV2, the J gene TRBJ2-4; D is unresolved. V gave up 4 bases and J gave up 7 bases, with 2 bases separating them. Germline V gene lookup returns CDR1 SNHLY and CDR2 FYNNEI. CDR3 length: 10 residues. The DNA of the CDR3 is TGTGCCAGCAGTGTTAACATTCAGTACTTC. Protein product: CASSVNIQYF.

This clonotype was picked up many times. CDR3 nucleotide sequence: TGTGCCAGCAGCCCAGCGGGGCAGAACCAAGAGACCCAGTACTTC. Translating it yields CASSPAGQNQETQYF. The genes are TRBV7-2 and TRBJ2-5, with TRBD2 matching 7 bases. The CDR3 covers 15 residues. Germline values: CDR1 SGHTA, CDR2 FQGNSA. The ends lost 5 bases at V and 0 bases at J; junction bases unmatched: 6.

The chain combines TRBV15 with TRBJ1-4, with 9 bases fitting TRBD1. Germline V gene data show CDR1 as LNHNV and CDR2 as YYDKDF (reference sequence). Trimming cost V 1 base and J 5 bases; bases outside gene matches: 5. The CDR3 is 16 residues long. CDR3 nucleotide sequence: TGTGCCACCAGCAGAGGGGGGACAGGGAAAAATGAAAAACTGTTTTTT. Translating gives CATSRGGTGKNEKLFF.

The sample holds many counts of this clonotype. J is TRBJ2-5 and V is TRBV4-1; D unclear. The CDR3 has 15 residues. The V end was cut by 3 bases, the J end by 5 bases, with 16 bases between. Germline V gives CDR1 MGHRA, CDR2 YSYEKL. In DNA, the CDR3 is TGCGCCAGCAGCCAGCCTTTAGAGAGTCGGGAGACCCAGTACTTC. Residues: CASSQPLESRETQYF.

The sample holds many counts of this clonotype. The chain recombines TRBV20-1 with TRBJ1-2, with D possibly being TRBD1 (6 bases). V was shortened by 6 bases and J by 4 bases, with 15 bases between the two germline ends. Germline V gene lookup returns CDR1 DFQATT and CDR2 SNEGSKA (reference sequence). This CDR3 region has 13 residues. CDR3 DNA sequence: TGCAGTGCCAGACAGGTGCTGACCTATGGCTACACCTTC. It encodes CSARQVLTYGYTF.

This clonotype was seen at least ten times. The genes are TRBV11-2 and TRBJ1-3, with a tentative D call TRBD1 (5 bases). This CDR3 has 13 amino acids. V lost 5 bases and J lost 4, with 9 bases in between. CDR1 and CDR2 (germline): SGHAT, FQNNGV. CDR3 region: CASSGTLGNTIYF. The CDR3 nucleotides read TGTGCCAGCAGCGGGACGTTGGGAAACACCATATATTTT.

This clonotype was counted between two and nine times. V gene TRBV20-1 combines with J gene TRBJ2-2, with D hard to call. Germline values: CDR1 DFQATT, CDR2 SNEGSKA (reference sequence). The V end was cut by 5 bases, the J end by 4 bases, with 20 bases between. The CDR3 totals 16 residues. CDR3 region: CSARQTGRHLTGELFF. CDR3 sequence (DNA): TGCAGTGCTCGGCAGACCGGACGGCATCTCACCGGGGAGCTGTTTTTT.

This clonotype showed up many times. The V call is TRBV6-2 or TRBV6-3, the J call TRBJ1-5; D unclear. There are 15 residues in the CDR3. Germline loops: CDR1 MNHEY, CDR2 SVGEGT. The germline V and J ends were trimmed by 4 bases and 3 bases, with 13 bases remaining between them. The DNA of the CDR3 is TGTGCCAGCAGTTCCGGACGAGGTCTCAATCAGCCCCAGCATTTT. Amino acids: CASSSGRGLNQPQHF.

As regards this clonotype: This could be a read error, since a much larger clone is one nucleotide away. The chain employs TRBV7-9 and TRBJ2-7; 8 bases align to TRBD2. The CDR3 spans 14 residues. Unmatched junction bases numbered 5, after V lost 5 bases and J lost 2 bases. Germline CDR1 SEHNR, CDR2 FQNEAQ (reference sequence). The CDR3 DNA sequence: TGTGCCAGCAGCACTCCGGGACTAGCCTACGAGCAGTACTTC. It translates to CASSTPGLAYEQYF.

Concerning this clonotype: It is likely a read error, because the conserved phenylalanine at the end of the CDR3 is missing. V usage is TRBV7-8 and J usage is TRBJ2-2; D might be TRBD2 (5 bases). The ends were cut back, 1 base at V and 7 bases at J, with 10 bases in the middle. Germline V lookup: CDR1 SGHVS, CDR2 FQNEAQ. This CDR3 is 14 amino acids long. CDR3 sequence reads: CASSLVVTSGELFS. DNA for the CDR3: TGTGCCAGCAGCTTAGTAGTTACTAGCGGGGAGCTGTTTTCT.

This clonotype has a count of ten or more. The CDR3: CAISVSGNQPQHF. The CDR3 nucleotides read TGTGCCATCAGTGTTTCGGGCAATCAGCCCCAGCATTTT. The chain is built from TRBV10-3 and TRBJ1-5; D is unclear. Trimming took 4 bases from V and 2 from J, leaving 6 bases between them. CDR3 length: 13 residues. Germline CDR1 and CDR2: ENHRY and SYGVKD.

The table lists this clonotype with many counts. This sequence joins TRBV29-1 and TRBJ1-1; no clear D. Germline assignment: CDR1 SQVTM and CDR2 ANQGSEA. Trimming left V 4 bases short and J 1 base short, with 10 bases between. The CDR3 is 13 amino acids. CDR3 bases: TGCAGCGTTGGAGAAGGACCGAACACTGAAGCTTTCTTT. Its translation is CSVGEGPNTEAFF.

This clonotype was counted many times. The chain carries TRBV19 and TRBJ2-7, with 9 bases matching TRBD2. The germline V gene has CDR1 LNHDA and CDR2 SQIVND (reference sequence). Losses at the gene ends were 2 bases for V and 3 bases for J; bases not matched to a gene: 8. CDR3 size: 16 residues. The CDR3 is CASSIRGAGGRYEQYF. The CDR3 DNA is TGTGCCAGTAGTATACGAGGAGCGGGAGGCCGCTACGAGCAGTACTTC.

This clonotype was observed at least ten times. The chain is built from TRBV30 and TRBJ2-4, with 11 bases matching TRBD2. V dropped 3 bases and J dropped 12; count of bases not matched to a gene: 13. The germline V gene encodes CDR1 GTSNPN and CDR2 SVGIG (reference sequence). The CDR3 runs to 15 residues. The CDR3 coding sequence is TGTGCCTGGAGCATTTTAACCGGGACTAGCGGCAATCAGTACTTC. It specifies CAWSILTGTSGNQYF.

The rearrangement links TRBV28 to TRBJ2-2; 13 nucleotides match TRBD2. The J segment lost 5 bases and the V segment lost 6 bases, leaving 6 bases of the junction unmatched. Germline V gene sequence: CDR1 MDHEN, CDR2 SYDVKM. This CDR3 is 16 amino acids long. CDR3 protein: CASSSGLAGETGELFF. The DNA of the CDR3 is TGTGCCAGCAGCTCTGGACTAGCGGGAGAAACCGGGGAGCTGTTTTTT.

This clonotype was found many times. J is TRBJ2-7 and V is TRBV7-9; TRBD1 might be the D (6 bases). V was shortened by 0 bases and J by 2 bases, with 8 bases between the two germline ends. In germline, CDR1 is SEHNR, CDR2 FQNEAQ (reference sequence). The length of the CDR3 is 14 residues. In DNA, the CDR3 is TGTGCCAGCAGCTTAGCGGGACACCCCTACGAGCAGTACTTC. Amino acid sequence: CASSLAGHPYEQYF.

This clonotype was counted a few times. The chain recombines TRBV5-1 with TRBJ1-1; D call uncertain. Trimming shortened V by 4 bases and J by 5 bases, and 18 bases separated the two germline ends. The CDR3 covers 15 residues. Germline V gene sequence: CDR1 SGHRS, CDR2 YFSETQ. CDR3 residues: CASSPGWGRGTEAFF. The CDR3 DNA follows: TGCGCCAGCAGCCCAGGCTGGGGAAGAGGGACTGAAGCTTTCTTT.

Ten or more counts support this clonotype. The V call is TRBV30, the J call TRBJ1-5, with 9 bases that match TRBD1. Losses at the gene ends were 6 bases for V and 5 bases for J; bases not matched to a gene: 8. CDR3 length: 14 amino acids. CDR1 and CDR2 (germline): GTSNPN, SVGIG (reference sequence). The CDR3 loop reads CACQPGQGYQPQHF. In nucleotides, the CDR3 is TGTGCCTGTCAACCGGGACAGGGATATCAGCCCCAGCATTTT.

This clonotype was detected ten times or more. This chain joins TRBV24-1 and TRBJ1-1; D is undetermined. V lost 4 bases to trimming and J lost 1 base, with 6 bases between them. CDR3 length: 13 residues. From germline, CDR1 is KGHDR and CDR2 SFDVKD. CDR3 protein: CATSEGWNTEAFF. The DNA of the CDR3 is TGTGCCACCAGTGAGGGATGGAACACTGAAGCTTTCTTT.

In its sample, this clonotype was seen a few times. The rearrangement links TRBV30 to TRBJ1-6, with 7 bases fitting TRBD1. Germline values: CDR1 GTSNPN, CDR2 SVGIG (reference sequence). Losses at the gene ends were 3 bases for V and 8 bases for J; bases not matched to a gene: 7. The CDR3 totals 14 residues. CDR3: CAWRGQFVDSPLHF. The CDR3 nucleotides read TGTGCCTGGAGGGGACAGTTTGTAGATTCACCCCTCCACTTT. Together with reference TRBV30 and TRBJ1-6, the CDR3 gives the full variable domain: SQTIHQWPATLVQPVGSPLSLECTVEGTSNPNLYWYRQAAGRGLQLLFYSVGIGQISSEVPQNLSASRPQDRQFILSSKKLLLSDSGFYLCAWRGQFVDSPLHFGNGTRLTVT.

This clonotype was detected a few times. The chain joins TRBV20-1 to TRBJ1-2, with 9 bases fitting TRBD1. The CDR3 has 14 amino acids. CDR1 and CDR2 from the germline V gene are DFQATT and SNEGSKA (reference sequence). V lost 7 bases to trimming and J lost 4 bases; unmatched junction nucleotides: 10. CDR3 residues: CSGGQGGLGYGYTF. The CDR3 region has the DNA TGCAGTGGGGGACAGGGAGGATTGGGCTATGGCTACACCTTC.